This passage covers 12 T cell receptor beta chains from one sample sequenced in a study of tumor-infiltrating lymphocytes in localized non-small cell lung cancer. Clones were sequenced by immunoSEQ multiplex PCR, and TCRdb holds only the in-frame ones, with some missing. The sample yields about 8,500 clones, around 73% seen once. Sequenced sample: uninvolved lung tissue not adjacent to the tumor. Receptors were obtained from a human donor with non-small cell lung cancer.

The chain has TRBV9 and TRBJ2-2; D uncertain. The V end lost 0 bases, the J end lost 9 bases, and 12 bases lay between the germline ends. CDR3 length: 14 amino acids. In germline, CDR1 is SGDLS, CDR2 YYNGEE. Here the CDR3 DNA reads TGTGCCAGCAGCGTAGATTCGGCCTCCAGGGAGCTGTTTTTT. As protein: CASSVDSASRELFF. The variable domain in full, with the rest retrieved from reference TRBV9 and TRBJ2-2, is DSGVTQTPKHLITATGQRVTLRCSPRSGDLSVYWYQQSLDQGLQFLIQYYNGEERAKGNILERFSAQQFPDLHSELNLSSLELGDSALYFCASSVDSASRELFFGEGSRLTVL.

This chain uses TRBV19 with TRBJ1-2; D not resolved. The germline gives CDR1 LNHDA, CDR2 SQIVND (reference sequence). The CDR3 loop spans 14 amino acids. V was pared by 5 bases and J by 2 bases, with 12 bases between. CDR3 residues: CASSLTELNYGYTF. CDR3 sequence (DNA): TGTGCCAGTAGTCTCACAGAGCTAAACTATGGCTACACCTTC.

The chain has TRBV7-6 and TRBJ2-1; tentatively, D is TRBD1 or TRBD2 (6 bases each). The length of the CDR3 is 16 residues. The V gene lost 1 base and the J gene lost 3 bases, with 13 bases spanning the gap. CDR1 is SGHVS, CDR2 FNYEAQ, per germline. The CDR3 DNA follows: TGTGCCAGCAGCTTAGGTGGAGGGGGAGGCTACAATGAGCAGTTCTTC. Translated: CASSLGGGGGYNEQFF.

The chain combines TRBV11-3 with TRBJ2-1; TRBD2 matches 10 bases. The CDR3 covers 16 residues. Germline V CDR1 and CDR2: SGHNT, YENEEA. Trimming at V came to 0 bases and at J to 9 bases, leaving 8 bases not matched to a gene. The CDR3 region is CASSLDSIAGGLEQFF. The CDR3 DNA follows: TGTGCCAGCAGCTTAGATTCGATAGCGGGGGGACTTGAGCAGTTCTTC.

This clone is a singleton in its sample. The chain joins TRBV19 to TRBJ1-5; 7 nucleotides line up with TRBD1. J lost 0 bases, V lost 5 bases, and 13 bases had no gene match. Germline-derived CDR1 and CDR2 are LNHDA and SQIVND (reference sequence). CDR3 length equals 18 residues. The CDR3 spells CASSYRDQGDYSNQPQHF. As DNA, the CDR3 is TGTGCCAGTAGTTACCGGGACCAGGGGGATTATAGCAATCAGCCCCAGCATTTT.

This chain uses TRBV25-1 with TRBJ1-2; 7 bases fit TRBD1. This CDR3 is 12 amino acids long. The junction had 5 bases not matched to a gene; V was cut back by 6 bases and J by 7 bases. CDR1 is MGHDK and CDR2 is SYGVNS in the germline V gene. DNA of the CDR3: TGTGCCAGCAGAGTACAGGGGCTTGGCTACACCTTC. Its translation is CASRVQGLGYTF.

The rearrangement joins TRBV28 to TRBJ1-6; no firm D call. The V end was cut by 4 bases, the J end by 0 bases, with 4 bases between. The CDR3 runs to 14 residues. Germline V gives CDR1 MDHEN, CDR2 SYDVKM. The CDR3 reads CASSSASYNSPLHF. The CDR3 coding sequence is TGTGCCAGCAGTTCGGCCTCCTATAATTCACCCCTCCACTTT.

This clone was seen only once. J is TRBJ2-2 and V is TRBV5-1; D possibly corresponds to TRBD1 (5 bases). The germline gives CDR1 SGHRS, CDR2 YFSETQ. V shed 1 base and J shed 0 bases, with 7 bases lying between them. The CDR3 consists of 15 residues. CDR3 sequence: CASSLQGANTGELFF. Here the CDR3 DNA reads TGCGCCAGCAGCTTGCAGGGCGCGAACACCGGGGAGCTGTTTTTT. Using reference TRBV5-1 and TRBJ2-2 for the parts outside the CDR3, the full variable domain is KAGVTQTPRYLIKTRGQQVTLSCSPISGHRSVSWYQQTPGQGLQFLFEYFSETQRNKGNFPGRFSGRQFSNSRSEMNVSTLELGDSALYLCASSLQGANTGELFFGEGSRLTVL.

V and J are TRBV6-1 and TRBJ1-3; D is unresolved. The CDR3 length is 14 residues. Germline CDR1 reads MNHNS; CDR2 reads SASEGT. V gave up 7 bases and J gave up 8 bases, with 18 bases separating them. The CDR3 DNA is TGTGCCAGCATCCTGACCGGATTAAGACACACCATATATTTT. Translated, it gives CASILTGLRHTIYF.

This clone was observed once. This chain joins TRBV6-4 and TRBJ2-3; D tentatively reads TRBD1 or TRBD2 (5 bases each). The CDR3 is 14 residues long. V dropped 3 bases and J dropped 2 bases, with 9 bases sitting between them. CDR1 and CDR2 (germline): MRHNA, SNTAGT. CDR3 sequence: CASSDRGVTDTQYF. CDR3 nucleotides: TGTGCCAGCAGTGATCGGGGCGTCACAGATACGCAGTATTTT.

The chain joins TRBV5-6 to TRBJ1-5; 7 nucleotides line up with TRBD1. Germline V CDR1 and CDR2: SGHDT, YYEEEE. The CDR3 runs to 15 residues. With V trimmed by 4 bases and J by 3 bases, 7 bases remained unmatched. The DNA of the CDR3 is TGTGCCAGCAGCCGTCGGGACAGCCCCAATCAGCCCCAGCATTTT. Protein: CASSRRDSPNQPQHF. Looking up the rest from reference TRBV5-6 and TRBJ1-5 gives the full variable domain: DAGVTQSPTHLIKTRGQQVTLRCSPKSGHDTVSWYQQALGQGPQFIFQYYEEEERQRGNFPDRFSGHQFPNYSSELNVNALLLGDSALYLCASSRRDSPNQPQHFGDGTRLSIL.

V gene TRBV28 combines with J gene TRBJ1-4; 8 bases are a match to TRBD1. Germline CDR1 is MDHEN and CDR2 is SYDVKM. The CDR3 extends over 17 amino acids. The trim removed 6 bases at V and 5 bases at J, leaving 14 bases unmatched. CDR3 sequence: CASRSGTGAFLNEKLFF. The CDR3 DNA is TGTGCCAGCAGATCCGGGACAGGTGCCTTTTTGAATGAAAAACTGTTTTTT.